A single TCR beta chain is shown here with its context. There are a few counts of this clonotype. Its recognized antigen is unknown. Nothing much larger sits one base from this clone, and base qualities are not available. Sequences DFQATT (CDR1) and SNEGSKA (CDR2) are obtained from the germline V gene (reference sequence). From the cysteine through the phenylalanine, the CDR3 covers 14 amino acids. CDR3 DNA only is kept here, 42 bases in frame from base 1. The trim is 0 bases for V and 8 bases for J, with a gap of 13 bases between the germline ends. The roughly 42 donors, aged about 6 to 90 years, were systemically healthy Caucasian individuals from Russia. About 10 milliliters of peripheral blood were collected from each donor into EDTA-treated Vacutainer tubes. PBMCs were isolated by Ficoll-Paque density-gradient centrifugation, with at least 6 million obtained per sample. Total RNA, at least 6 micrograms per sample, was extracted from PBMCs with Trizol reagent. For every donor, flow cytometry on a PBMC aliquot measured the percentage of naive CD45RAhigh/CD27high T cells.

The library was prepared using 5' RACE. TCRdb lists the instrument as Illumina HiSeq 2500. A second PCR of about 7 to 12 cycles was run with a J-beta primer mix and a sample-barcoded 5' primer. Each TCR beta cDNA molecule received a unique molecular identifier from a template-switch 5' adaptor carrying 12 random nucleotides. Each sample yielded at least 2.5 million CDR3-containing paired-end reads. First-strand cDNA synthesis was performed from all RNA using the Mint cDNA synthesis kit, with priming by a TRBC-specific oligonucleotide. After uracil-DNA glycosylase treatment, a first 18-cycle PCR used universal primers M1SS and BC2_uni_R on all cDNA. Under the source paper's analysis protocol: Each sample was normalized by randomly selecting 1 million high-quality reads, each carrying a distinct molecular identifier. Instead of being binned into consensus sequences, reads that shared molecular identifiers were thrown out. MiTCR, with a Q25 quality threshold and the strictest error-elimination algorithm, was used for CDR3 identification, clonotype clustering and error correction. A nonparametric unseen species model using Euler transformation provided a lower-bound estimate of total TCR beta diversity. Using fastp at Q25 and MiXCR, TCRdb reprocessed the public reads and kept productive beta chains. Each entry is one CDR3 protein sequence, shown with its most common DNA and genes. TCRdb's processing, not the authors', yielded these V and J calls. This sample holds 380,000 or so distinct CDR3 sequences; roughly half were observed only once. The ten most abundant clones make up around 50% of the sample.

These data belong to a study of blood T cells in healthy people across ages (dated by TCRdb to the mid-2010s). Notes on the research overall: In model experiments, roughly one uniquely barcoded TCR beta cDNA molecule per two T cells was captured by template switching. To track age-related changes in TCR beta repertoire diversity, the study relied on deep sequencing normalized with unique cDNA molecular identifiers. The donors were split into four age groups: young (average around 16 years), middle-aged (over 35), aged (roughly 60) and long-lived (over 80). To avoid experimental bias, donors of different ages were randomly spread across the sequencing lanes. The study analyzed two additional independent replicas of 1 million unique cDNA reads from the same blood draw for two donors, one aged 18 to 29 and one aged 80 or older.

General study outcomes and caveats: A strong correlation was found between observed TCR beta diversity and the percentage of naive T cells measured by flow cytometry. Observed TCR beta diversity per million T cells fell roughly linearly with age, and a significant reduction was already apparent by age around 36. Bulk unsorted PBMC profiling prevented conclusive comparison of naive and antigen-experienced compartments. Compared with the aged group, the long-lived group had more naive CD4+ T cells, fewer expanded clones and increased TCR diversity, a pattern suggesting age selection. Estimates of total diversity based on one million sequenced T cells were regarded as lower bounds and as underestimates. Donor CMV infection status was unknown, potentially confounding age-related changes in expanded clonotypes.

The TCR was taken from a man between 60 and 75 years old in good health. Sequenced material: blood. This chain joins TRBV20-1 to TRBJ1-4; TRBD1 is possibly the D segment (5 matching bases). This receptor carries the CDR3 CSARDPGAGEKLFF. Here is the DNA: TGCAGTGCTAGAGACCCCGGGGCAGGCGAAAAACTGTTTTTT.